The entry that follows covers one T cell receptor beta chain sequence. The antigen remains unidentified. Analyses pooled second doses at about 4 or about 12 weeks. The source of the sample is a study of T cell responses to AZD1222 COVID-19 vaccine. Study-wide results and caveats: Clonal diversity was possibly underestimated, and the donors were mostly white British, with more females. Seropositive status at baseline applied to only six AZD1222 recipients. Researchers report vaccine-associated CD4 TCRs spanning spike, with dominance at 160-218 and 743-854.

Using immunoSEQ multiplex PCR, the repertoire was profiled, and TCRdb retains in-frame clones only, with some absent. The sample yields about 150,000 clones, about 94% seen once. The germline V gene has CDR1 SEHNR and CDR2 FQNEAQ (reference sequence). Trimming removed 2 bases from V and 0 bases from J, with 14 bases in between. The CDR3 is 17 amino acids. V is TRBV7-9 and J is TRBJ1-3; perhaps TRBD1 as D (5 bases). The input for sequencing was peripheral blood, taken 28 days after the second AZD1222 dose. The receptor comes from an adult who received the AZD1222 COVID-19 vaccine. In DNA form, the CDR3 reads TGTGCCAGCAGCTTAAGCCCCGGGACTATCTCTGGAAACACCATATATTTT. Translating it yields CASSLSPGTISGNTIYF. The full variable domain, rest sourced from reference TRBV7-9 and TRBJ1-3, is DTGVSQNPRHKITKRGQNVTFRCDPISEHNRLYWYRQTLGQGPEFLTYFQNEAQLEKSRLLSDRFSAERPKGSFSTLEIQRTEQGDSAMYLCASSLSPGTISGNTIYFGEGSWLTVV.